What follows are 4 T cell receptor beta chains derived from one specimen sequenced in a study of CD8 T cells in ankylosing spondylitis. Points from the study as a whole: A TCR beta motif of several highly homologous variants seemed to mark ankylosing spondylitis blood.

TCRdb re-analysed the 5' RACE reads in MiXCR, keeping a single row per CDR3 protein. Of 800,000 to 900,000 distinct CDR3 sequences in the sample, 10% to 15% were seen once. These receptors have no identified antigens. The sequencing sample was made of blood, either unsorted or a sorted T cell fraction (not recorded which). The receptors stem from a male donor with ankylosing spondylitis.

This clonotype was seen only once. The rearrangement joins TRBV7-2 to TRBJ1-6; D call uncertain. The V end lost 4 bases, the J end lost 7 bases, and 14 bases lay between the germline ends. This CDR3 comprises 15 residues. The V gene's germline CDR1 is SGHTA and CDR2 FQGNSA. This chain's CDR3 is CASSSEGRGNSPLHF. CDR3 in DNA: TGTGCCAGCAGCTCCGAAGGACGGGGAAATTCACCCCTCCACTTT.

The rearrangement links TRBV20-1 to TRBJ2-4; 9 bases fit TRBD2. This CDR3 is 14 amino acids long. CDR1 DFQATT and CDR2 SNEGSKA come from the germline V gene (reference sequence). V shed 6 bases, J shed 7 bases, and the junction held 10 bases outside the gene matches. CDR3 DNA: TGCAGTGCACCGGGGGCTAGCGGGATGAACATTCAGTACTTC. Translation gives CSAPGASGMNIQYF.

The rearrangement links TRBV28 to TRBJ1-1; no firm D call. Germline-derived CDR1 and CDR2 are MDHEN and SYDVKM. The length of the CDR3 is 14 residues. With 4 bases removed from V and 3 bases from J, the gap between germline ends came to 12 bases. The CDR3: CASSSSGRDTEAFF. In nucleotides, the CDR3 is TGTGCCAGCAGTTCATCGGGGAGGGACACTGAAGCTTTCTTT.

The J gene is TRBJ1-4, the V gene TRBV10-2; D call uncertain. Germline assignment: CDR1 WSHSY and CDR2 SAAADI. The V end lost 0 bases, the J end lost 1 base, and 6 bases lay between the germline ends. This CDR3 has 15 amino acids. The CDR3 region is CASSESGETNEKLFF. Written as DNA, the CDR3 is TGCGCCAGCAGTGAGTCCGGGGAAACTAATGAAAAACTGTTTTTT.